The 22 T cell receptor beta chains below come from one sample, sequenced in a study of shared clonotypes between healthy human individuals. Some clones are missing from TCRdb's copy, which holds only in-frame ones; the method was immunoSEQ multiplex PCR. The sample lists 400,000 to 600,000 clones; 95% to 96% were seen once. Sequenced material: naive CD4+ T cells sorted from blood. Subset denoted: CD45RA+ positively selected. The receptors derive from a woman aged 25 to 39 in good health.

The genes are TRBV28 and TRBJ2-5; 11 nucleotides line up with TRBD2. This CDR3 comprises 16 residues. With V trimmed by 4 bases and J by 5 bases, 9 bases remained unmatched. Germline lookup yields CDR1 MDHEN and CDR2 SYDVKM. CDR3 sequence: CASSSYMTSGMETQYF. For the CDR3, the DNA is TGTGCCAGCAGTTCCTACATGACTAGCGGGATGGAGACCCAGTACTTC.

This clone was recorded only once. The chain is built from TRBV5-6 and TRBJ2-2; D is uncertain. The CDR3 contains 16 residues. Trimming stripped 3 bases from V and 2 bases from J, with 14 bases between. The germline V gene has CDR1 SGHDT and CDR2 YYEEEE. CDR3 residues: CASSSGWQVNTGELFF. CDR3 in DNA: TGTGCCAGCAGCTCGGGCTGGCAGGTCAACACCGGGGAGCTGTTTTTT. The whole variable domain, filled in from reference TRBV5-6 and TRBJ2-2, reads DAGVTQSPTHLIKTRGQQVTLRCSPKSGHDTVSWYQQALGQGPQFIFQYYEEEERQRGNFPDRFSGHQFPNYSSELNVNALLLGDSALYLCASSSGWQVNTGELFFGEGSRLTVL.

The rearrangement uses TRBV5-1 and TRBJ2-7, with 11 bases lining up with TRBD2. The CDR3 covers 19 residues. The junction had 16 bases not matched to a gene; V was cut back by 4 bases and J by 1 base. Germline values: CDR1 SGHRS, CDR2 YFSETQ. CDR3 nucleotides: TGCGCCAGCAGCCGACCCACAAAAAGACTAGCGGGAAATTCCTACGAGCAGTACTTC. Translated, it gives CASSRPTKRLAGNSYEQYF. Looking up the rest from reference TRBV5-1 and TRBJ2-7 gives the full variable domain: KAGVTQTPRYLIKTRGQQVTLSCSPISGHRSVSWYQQTPGQGLQFLFEYFSETQRNKGNFPGRFSGRQFSNSRSEMNVSTLELGDSALYLCASSRPTKRLAGNSYEQYFGPGTRLTVT.

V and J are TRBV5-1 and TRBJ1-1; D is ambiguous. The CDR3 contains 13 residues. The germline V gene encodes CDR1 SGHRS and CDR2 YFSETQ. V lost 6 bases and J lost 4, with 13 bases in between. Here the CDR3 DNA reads TGCGCCAGCATAAAGGGCGAGGGCACTGAAGCTTTCTTT. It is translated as CASIKGEGTEAFF.

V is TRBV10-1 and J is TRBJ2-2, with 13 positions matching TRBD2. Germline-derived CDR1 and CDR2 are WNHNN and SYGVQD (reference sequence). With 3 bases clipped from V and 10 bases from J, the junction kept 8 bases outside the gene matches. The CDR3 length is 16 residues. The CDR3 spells CASSDRTSGGVEELFF. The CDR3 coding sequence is TGCGCCAGCAGTGATCGGACTAGCGGGGGTGTCGAGGAGCTGTTTTTT.

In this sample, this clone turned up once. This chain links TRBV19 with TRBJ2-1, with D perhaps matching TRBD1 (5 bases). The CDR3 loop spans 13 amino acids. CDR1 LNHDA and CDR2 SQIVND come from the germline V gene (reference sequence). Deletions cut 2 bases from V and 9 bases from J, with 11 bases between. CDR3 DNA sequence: TGTGCCAGTAGTATATCTCCGGACATTGAGCAGTTCTTC. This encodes CASSISPDIEQFF.

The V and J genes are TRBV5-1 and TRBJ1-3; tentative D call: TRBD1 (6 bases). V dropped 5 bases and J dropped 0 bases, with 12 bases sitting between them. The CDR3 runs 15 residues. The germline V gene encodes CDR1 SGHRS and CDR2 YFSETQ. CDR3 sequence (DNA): TGCGCCAGCAGGGACAGCTCGTCCTCTGGAAACACCATATATTTT. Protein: CASRDSSSSGNTIYF.

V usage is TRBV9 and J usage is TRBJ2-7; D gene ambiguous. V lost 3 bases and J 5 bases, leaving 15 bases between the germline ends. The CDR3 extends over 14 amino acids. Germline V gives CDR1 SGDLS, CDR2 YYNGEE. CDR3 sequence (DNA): TGTGCCAGCAGCGGCCGGGCCTCAGGAGACGAGCAGTACTTC. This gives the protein CASSGRASGDEQYF.

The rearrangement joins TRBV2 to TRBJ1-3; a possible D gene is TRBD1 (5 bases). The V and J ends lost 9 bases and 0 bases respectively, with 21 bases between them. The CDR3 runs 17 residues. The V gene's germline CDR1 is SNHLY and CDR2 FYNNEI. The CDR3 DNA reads TGTGCCAGTTGGAAGTCCCGGGGAGGGGTCTCTGGAAACACCATATATTTT. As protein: CASWKSRGGVSGNTIYF.

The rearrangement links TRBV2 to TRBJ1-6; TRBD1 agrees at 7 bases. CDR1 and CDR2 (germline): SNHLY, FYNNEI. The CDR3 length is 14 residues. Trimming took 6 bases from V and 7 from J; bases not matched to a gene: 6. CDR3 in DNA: TGTGCCAGCAGCTCCGGGACAGAAAATTCACCCCTCCACTTT. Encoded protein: CASSSGTENSPLHF.

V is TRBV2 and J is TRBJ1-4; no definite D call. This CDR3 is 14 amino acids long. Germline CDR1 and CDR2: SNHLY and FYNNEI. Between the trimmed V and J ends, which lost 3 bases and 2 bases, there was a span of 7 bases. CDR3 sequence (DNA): TGTGCCAGCAGTGAGGTATCTACTAATGAAAAACTGTTTTTT. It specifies CASSEVSTNEKLFF.

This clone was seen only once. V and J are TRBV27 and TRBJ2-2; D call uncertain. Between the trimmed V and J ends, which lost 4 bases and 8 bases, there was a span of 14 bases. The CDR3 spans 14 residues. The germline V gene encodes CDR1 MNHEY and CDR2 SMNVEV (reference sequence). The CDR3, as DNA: TGTGCCAGCAGTTCCCCTACAAAACCGGGGGAGCTGTTTTTT. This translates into CASSSPTKPGELFF.

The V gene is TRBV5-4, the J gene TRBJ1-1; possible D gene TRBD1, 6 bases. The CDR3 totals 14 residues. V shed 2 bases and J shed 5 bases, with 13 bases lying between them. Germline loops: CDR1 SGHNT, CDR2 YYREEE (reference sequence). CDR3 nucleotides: TGTGCCAGCAGCTTCAGGGGAGGGCTTACTGAAGCTTTCTTT. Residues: CASSFRGGLTEAFF.

The CDR3 sequence is CASSRPGVPGLNTDTQYF. The DNA of the CDR3 is TGCGCCAGCAGCCGACCCGGGGTTCCGGGCCTGAACACAGATACGCAGTATTTT. The chain carries TRBV4-1 and TRBJ2-3, with D tentatively TRBD2 (5 bases). CDR1 MGHRA and CDR2 YSYEKL come from the germline V gene. The CDR3 consists of 18 residues. V gave up 4 bases and J gave up 2 bases, with 22 bases separating them.

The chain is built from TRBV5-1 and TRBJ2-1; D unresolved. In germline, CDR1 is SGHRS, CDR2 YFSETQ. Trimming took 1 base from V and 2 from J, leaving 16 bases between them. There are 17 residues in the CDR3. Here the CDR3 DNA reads TGCGCCAGCAGCTTGTGGGGTTCGTCGGGTACCTACAATGAGCAGTTCTTC. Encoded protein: CASSLWGSSGTYNEQFF.

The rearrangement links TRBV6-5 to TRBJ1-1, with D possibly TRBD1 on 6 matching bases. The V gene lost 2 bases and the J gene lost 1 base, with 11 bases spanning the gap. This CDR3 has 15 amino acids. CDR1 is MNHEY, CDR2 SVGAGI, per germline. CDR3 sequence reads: CASSYDRNPNTEAFF. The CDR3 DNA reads TGTGCCAGCAGTTACGACAGGAACCCGAACACTGAAGCTTTCTTT.

The DNA for the CDR3 is TGCGCCAGCAGCTTGGACGGGGATCAGCCCCAGCATTTT. Its protein product is CASSLDGDQPQHF. The rearrangement uses TRBV5-1 and TRBJ1-5; D gene uncertain. Germline V gene data show CDR1 as SGHRS and CDR2 as YFSETQ. This CDR3 is built from 13 residues. The V and J ends lost 0 bases and 5 bases respectively, with 6 bases between them.

In nucleotides, the CDR3 is TGCGCCAGCAGCTTGGCTCTCGCCGCTGCGGACACCATATATTTT. It is translated as CASSLALAAADTIYF. The chain combines TRBV5-1 with TRBJ1-3; no clear D. The CDR3 extends over 15 amino acids. Germline V lookup: CDR1 SGHRS, CDR2 YFSETQ. The V gene lost 0 bases and the J gene lost 8 bases, with 15 bases spanning the gap.

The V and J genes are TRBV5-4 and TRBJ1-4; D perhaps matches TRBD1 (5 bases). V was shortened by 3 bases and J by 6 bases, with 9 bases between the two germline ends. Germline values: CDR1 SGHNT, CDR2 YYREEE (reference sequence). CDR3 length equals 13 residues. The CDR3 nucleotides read TGTGCCAGCAGCTGGGACTGGGATGAAAAACTGTTTTTT. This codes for CASSWDWDEKLFF.

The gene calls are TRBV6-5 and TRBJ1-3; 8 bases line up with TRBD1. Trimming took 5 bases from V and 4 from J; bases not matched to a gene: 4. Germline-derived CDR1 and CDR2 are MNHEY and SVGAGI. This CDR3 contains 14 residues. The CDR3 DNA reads TGTGCCAGCAGTCCAGACAGGGGAGGAAACACCATATATTTT. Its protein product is CASSPDRGGNTIYF.

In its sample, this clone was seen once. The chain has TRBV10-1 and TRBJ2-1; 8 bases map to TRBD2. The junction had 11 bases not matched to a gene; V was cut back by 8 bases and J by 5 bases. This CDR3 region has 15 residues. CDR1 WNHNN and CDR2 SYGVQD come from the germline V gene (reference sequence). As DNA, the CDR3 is TGCGCCAGCGCGACGGGAGGGCTTCTTCACAATGAGCAGTTCTTC. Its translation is CASATGGLLHNEQFF.

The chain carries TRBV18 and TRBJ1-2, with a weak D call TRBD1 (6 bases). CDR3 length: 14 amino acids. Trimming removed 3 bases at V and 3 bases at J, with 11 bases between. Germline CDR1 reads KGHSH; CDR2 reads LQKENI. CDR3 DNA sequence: TGTGCCAGCTCACCTCCGGGGGGCGACTATGGCTACACCTTC. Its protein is CASSPPGGDYGYTF.